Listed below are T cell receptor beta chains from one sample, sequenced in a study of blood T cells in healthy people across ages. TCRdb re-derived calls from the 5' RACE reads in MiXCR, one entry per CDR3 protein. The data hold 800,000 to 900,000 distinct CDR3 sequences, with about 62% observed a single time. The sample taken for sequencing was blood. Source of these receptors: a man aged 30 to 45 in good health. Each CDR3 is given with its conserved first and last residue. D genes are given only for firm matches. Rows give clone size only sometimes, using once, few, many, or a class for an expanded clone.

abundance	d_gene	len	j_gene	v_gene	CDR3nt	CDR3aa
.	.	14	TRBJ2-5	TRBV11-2	TGTGCCAGCAGCTCGGGGGACGTCGTGGAGACCCAGTACTTC	CASSSGDVVETQYF
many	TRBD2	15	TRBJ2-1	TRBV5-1	TGTGCCAGCAGCTTTACTAGCGGGGGCTACAATGAGCAGTTCTTC	CASSFTSGGYNEQFF
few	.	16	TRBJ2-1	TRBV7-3	TGTGCCAGCAGCCAAGTTCTAGCTGGCTCCTACAATGAGCAGTTCTTC	CASSQVLAGSYNEQFF
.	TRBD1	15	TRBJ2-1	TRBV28	TGTGCCAGCAGCCCCCCCAGACAGGGGGGCTATGAGCAGTTCTTC	CASSPPRQGGYEQFF
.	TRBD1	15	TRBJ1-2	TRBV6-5	TGTGCCAGCAGTTACCGACAGGGGTTTCACTATGGCTACACCTTC	CASSYRQGFHYGYTF
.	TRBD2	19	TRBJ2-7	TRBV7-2	TGTGCCAGCAGTCAGAAGGGGACTAGCGGGGGGATAATATCCTACGAGCAGTACTTC	CASSQKGTSGGIISYEQYF
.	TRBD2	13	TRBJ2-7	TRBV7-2	TGTGCCAGCAGAAGCGGGAATCACTACGAGCAGTACTTC	CASRSGNHYEQYF
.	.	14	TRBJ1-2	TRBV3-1	TGTGCCAGCAGCCAAGATGTGGGGGTTTACGGCTACACCTTC	CASSQDVGVYGYTF
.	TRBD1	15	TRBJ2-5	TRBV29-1	TGCAGCGTTAACACCGGGACAGGGGGCGGTGAGACCCAGTACTTC	CSVNTGTGGGETQYF
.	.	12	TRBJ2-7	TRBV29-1	TGCAGCGTACTTTACTCAGGGAACGAGCAGTACTTC	CSVLYSGNEQYF
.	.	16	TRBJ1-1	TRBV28	TGTGCCAGCAGTCTACCCGGGCGACTGATCAACACTGAAGCTTTCTTT	CASSLPGRLINTEAFF
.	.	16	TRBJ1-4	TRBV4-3	TGCGCCAGCAGCCAAGAGTTCGGGGTATTTGGCGAAAAACTGTTTTTT	CASSQEFGVFGEKLFF
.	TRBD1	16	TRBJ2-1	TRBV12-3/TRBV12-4	TGTGCCAGCAGTCCGGGACAGGGGGCCTTCTACAATGAGCAGTTCTTC	CASSPGQGAFYNEQFF
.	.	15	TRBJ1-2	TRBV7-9	TGTGCCAGCAGCTTGAGAGGGTCTGTTAACTATGGCTACACCTTC	CASSLRGSVNYGYTF
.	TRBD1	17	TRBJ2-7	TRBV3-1	TGTGCCAGCAGCCGTTCTGAACTCTCCGGGACAGTTTACGAGCAGTACTTC	CASSRSELSGTVYEQYF
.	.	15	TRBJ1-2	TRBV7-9	TGTGCCAGCAGCTTAACCCTGACAGATAACTATGGCTACACCTTC	CASSLTLTDNYGYTF
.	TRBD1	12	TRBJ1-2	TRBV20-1	TGCAGTGCTCCAGGACAGGACTATGGCTACACCTTC	CSAPGQDYGYTF
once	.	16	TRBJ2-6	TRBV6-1	TGTGCCAGCAAAGAGGACAGTGGTTCTGGGGCCAACGTCCTGACTTTC	CASKEDSGSGANVLTF
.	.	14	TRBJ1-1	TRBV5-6	TGTGCCAGCAGCGGAGGGGCGCGGGGCACTGAAGCTTTCTTT	CASSGGARGTEAFF
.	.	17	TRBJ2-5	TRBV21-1	TGTGCCAGCAGCAAAGATGGGACAGGGGAATCCCTAGAGACCCAGTACTTC	CASSKDGTGESLETQYF
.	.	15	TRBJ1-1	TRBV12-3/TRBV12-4	TGTGCCAGCAGTTACGGTGACAGGATTAACACTGAAGCTTTCTTT	CASSYGDRINTEAFF
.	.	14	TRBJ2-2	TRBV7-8	TGTGCCAGCAGCACGGACCGGGGGACCGGGGAGCTGTTTTTT	CASSTDRGTGELFF
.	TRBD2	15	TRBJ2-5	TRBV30	TGTGCCTGGACCCGGACTAGCGGGGTAGGGGAGACCCAGTACTTC	CAWTRTSGVGETQYF
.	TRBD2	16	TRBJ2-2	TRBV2	TGTGCCAGCAGTCGCGGACTAGCGGGGGGTTCCGGGGAGCTGTTTTTT	CASSRGLAGGSGELFF
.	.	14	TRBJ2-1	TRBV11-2	TGTGCCAGCAGCTTACTAGCGTCCTACAATGAGCAGTTCTTC	CASSLLASYNEQFF
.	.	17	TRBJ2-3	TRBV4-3	TGCGCCAGCAGCCAAGGCCCCCAGGGTGATCTCACAGATACGCAGTATTTT	CASSQGPQGDLTDTQYF
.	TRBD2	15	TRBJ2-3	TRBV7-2	TGTGCCAGCAGCTCCGGGGGGGTAGACACAGATACGCAGTATTTT	CASSSGGVDTDTQYF
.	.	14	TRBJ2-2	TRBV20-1	TGCAGTGCGTCCGTATGGGGGGCAACCGGGGAGCTGTTTTTT	CSASVWGATGELFF
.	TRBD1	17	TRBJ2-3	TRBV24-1	TGTGCCACCAGTGATGTCCACCGGGACAGGCCAGGGGATACGCAGTATTTT	CATSDVHRDRPGDTQYF
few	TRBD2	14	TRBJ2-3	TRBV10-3	TGTGCCATCAGTGACCTAGCGGGGACAGATACGCAGTATTTT	CAISDLAGTDTQYF
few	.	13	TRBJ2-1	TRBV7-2	TGTGCCAGCAGCTTAGGTTGGGGGTATGAGCAGTTCTTC	CASSLGWGYEQFF
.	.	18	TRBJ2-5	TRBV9	TGTGCCAGCAGCGGACCCGTGGGGGAGGGCAGGGGAAAAGAGACCCAGTACTTC	CASSGPVGEGRGKETQYF
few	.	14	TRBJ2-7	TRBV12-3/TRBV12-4	TGTGCCAGCAGTTTAGGCAGGGAACACGGCGAGCAGTACTTC	CASSLGREHGEQYF
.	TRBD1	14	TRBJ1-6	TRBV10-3	TGTGCCATCAGGCGGACAGGGGGAAATTCACCCCTCCACTTT	CAIRRTGGNSPLHF
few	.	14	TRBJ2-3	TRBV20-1	TGCAGTGCGGCGGCCCAGACTAGCACAGATACGCAGTATTTT	CSAAAQTSTDTQYF
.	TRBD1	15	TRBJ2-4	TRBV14	TGTGCCAGCAGCCCCTCGGGACAGGGGGGCACCATTCAGTACTTC	CASSPSGQGGTIQYF
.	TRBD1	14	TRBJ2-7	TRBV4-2	TGTGCCAGCACCCAAAGGGCAGGGGGCTACGAGCAGTACTTC	CASTQRAGGYEQYF
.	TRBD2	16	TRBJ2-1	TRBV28	TGTGCCAGCAGTTTATCTGGGACTACCATAAGGAATGAGCAGTTCTTC	CASSLSGTTIRNEQFF
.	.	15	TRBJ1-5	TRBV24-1	TGTGCCACCAGTGGTCGAGGGGACGCGAATCAGCCCCAGCATTTT	CATSGRGDANQPQHF
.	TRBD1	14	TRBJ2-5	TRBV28	TGTGCCAGCACCCTAGAGGGGACAGGAGAGACCCAGTACTTC	CASTLEGTGETQYF
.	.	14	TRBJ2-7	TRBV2	TGTGCCAGCACTCATGCGGAGAACCCCTACGAGCAGTACTTC	CASTHAENPYEQYF
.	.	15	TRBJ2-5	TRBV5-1	TGCGCCAGCAGCTCCGGCCGGGGGCAGGAGGAGACCCAGTACTTC	CASSSGRGQEETQYF
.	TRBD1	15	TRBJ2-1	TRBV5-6	TGTGCCAGCAGCCCGGGGGACAGGATGCTGGGTGAGCAGTTCTTC	CASSPGDRMLGEQFF
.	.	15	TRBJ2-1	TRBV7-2	TGTGCCAGCAGCTTGGTTGTCTTTTCCTACAATGAGCAGTTCTTC	CASSLVVFSYNEQFF
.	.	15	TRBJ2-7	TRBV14	TGTGCCAGCAGCCAAGGATATGGACACATCTACGAGCAGTACTTC	CASSQGYGHIYEQYF
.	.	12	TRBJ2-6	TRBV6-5	TGTGCCAGCAGCCGGAGAGGCAACGTCCTGACTTTC	CASSRRGNVLTF
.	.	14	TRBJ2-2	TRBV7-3	TGTGCCAGCAGCTACCGGACCCCCGGTGGGGAGCTGTTTTTT	CASSYRTPGGELFF
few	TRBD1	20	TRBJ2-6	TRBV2	TGTGCCAGCAGTGAAAGGGAGGCGGGACAGGGCAATACTGGGGCCAACGTCCTGACTTTC	CASSEREAGQGNTGANVLTF
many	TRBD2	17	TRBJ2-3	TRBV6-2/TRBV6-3	TGTGCCAGCAGTTACCCCCTCCTAGCGGATAGCACAGATACGCAGTATTTT	CASSYPLLADSTDTQYF
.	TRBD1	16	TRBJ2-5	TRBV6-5	TGTGCCAGCAGTTTACCTGGGACAGGGGGCGCGAAGACCCAGTACTTC	CASSLPGTGGAKTQYF
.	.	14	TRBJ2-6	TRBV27	TGTGCCAGCAGTTACACTAGCGGGGCCAACGTCCTGACTTTC	CASSYTSGANVLTF
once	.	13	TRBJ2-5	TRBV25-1	TGTGCCAGCAGTGAATATGGCCAAGAGACCCAGTACTTC	CASSEYGQETQYF
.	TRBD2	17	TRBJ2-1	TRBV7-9	TGTGCCAGCAGCCACCCCCGAGCGGGGGCCGCTTACAATGAGCAGTTCTTC	CASSHPRAGAAYNEQFF
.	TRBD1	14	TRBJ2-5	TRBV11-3	TGTGCCAGCAGCCACCGGGACAGGGGAGAGACCCAGTACTTC	CASSHRDRGETQYF